Each of the 3 T cell receptor beta chains below was sequenced from the same sample in a study of T cell repertoires in cytomegalovirus infection. TCRdb called the reads again in MiXCR, with one record for every CDR3 protein. The data hold roughly 180,000 distinct CDR3 sequences, with under 30% observed a single time. Sequencing input: PBMCs. The receptor source for this set is a human donor in good health (CMV status not recorded). Some clones in this sample may be carry-over from other donors' samples.

The chain uses TRBV20-1 and TRBJ1-6; 7 nucleotides line up with TRBD1. V shed 3 bases and J 8 bases; nucleotides not matched to a gene: 4. Germline CDR1 DFQATT, CDR2 SNEGSKA (reference sequence). CDR3 size: 13 residues. The CDR3 nucleotides read TGCAGTGCTAGGGACAGGCCATATTCACCCCTCCACTTT. Translated: CSARDRPYSPLHF.

This clonotype was detected only a few times. The chain carries TRBV7-9 and TRBJ1-6, with D uncertain. V was shortened by 2 bases and J by 7 bases, with 12 bases between the two germline ends. There are 15 residues in the CDR3. CDR1 is SEHNR and CDR2 is FQNEAQ in the germline V gene (reference sequence). The CDR3 bases are TGTGCCAGCAGCTTATCCGGTCCTAAGAATTCACCCCTCCACTTT. Protein: CASSLSGPKNSPLHF.

This clonotype has just a few counts. This chain uses TRBV6-2 or TRBV6-3 with TRBJ2-3; 8 bases are shared with TRBD1. CDR3 length: 13 residues. V dropped 6 bases and J dropped 9; count of bases not matched to a gene: 8. Germline V gives CDR1 MNHEY, CDR2 SVGEGT. For the CDR3, the DNA is TGTGCCAGCAGGGGCGTAGGACAGGGAACGCAGTATTTT. Translating gives CASRGVGQGTQYF.